This passage covers 26 T cell receptor beta chains from one sample sequenced in a study of identical twins listed by TCRdb under 2016. Library preparation used 5' RACE. The data were produced on an Illumina HiSeq 2000. The raw public data were reprocessed by TCRdb itself: fastp quality trimming at Q25, MiXCR clonotype calling, in-frame beta chains only. Identical CDR3 protein sequences are pooled into one entry, listed with their most common genes and DNA. This sample holds a few hundred thousand distinct CDR3 sequences; approximately 8.8% were observed only once. The ten biggest clones cover about 9.1% of the sample. Source material: naive T cells sorted from blood. This specimen's cell subset or site label, per the study, means: cells isolated with a human naive T-cell isolation kit. These receptors all come from a woman between 45 and 60 years old in good health.

This clonotype was detected many times. The chain joins TRBV5-1 to TRBJ2-3, with 11 bases identical to TRBD2. The germline CDR1 and CDR2 sequences are SGHRS and YFSETQ. The length of the CDR3 is 16 residues. V trimming: 3 bases; J trimming: 2 bases; junction bases outside the gene matches: 5. CDR3 nucleotides: TGCGCCAGCAGCTCGGGGACTAGCGGCCACACAGATACGCAGTATTTT. Residues: CASSSGTSGHTDTQYF.

This clonotype has at least ten counts. The chain links TRBV2 to TRBJ1-6; D is ambiguous. Germline loops: CDR1 SNHLY, CDR2 FYNNEI. This CDR3 has 11 amino acids. V was shortened by 7 bases and J by 4 bases, with 2 bases between the two germline ends. This CDR3 is CASTYNSPLHF. The CDR3 bases are TGTGCCAGCACGTATAATTCACCCCTCCACTTT. Based on the CDR3 plus reference TRBV2 and TRBJ1-6, the full variable domain is EPEVTQTPSHQVTQMGQEVILRCVPISNHLYFYWYRQILGQKVEFLVSFYNNEISEKSEIFDDQFSVERPDGSNFTLKIRSTKLEDSAMYFCASTYNSPLHFGNGTRLTVT.

This clonotype has a handful of counts. The chain links TRBV29-1 to TRBJ2-2; D might be TRBD2 (5 bases). Germline V gives CDR1 SQVTM, CDR2 ANQGSEA. CDR3 length: 14 residues. The ends were cut back, 3 bases at V and 4 bases at J, with 12 bases in the middle. CDR3 sequence: CSVERGIGTGELFF. The CDR3 DNA sequence: TGCAGCGTTGAGAGAGGGATCGGCACCGGGGAGCTGTTTTTT.

Ten or more counts support this clonotype. V gene TRBV29-1 combines with J gene TRBJ1-2; D gene uncertain. Trimming left V 4 bases short and J 6 bases short, with 24 bases between. Germline V CDR1 and CDR2: SQVTM, ANQGSEA. CDR3 size: 16 residues. The CDR3 protein is CSVVSGPTILDHGYTF. As DNA, the CDR3 is TGCAGCGTTGTATCTGGACCGACCATCCTAGACCATGGCTACACCTTC.

This clonotype appeared many times. This sequence joins TRBV30 and TRBJ2-7, with D perhaps given as TRBD1 or TRBD2 (6 bases each). V was trimmed by 2 bases and J by 2 bases, leaving 7 bases between them. Germline CDR1 and CDR2: GTSNPN and SVGIG (reference sequence). The CDR3 has 12 amino acids. The CDR3 loop reads CAWSRGAYEQYF. CDR3 nucleotide sequence: TGTGCCTGGAGTAGGGGGGCCTACGAGCAGTACTTC.

This clonotype was detected a few times. The rearrangement joins TRBV20-1 to TRBJ2-1; TRBD2 matches at 9 bases. Losses at the gene ends were 6 bases for V and 5 bases for J; bases not matched to a gene: 5. Germline V lookup: CDR1 DFQATT, CDR2 SNEGSKA (reference sequence). This CDR3 spans 13 amino acids. Here the CDR3 DNA reads TGCAGTGCGGGAGGACTAGCGAACAATGAGCAGTTCTTC. It yields the protein CSAGGLANNEQFF.

This clonotype was seen more than once but under ten times. This sequence joins TRBV18 and TRBJ2-5; the D gene is possibly TRBD1 (7 bases). The CDR3 has 15 amino acids. In germline, CDR1 is KGHSH, CDR2 LQKENI. V gave up 0 bases and J gave up 5 bases, with 13 bases separating them. The CDR3 reads CASSPPDREEETQYF. The CDR3 DNA follows: TGTGCCAGCTCACCACCAGACAGGGAGGAGGAGACCCAGTACTTC.

The gene calls are TRBV6-2 or TRBV6-3 and TRBJ2-1; D remains ambiguous. The V end was cut by 4 bases, the J end by 8 bases, with 24 bases between. Germline lookup yields CDR1 MNHEY and CDR2 SVGEGT. The CDR3 contains 17 residues. The CDR3 reads CASSSLRASWVWDEQFF. For the CDR3, the DNA is TGTGCCAGCAGTTCCCTTCGGGCTAGTTGGGTCTGGGATGAGCAGTTCTTC.

This CDR3 is CASRLAETDTQYF. The CDR3 region has the DNA TGTGCCAGCAGACTAGCGGAGACAGATACGCAGTATTTT. The chain links TRBV2 to TRBJ2-3; TRBD2 matches at 8 bases. Germline-derived CDR1 and CDR2 are SNHLY and FYNNEI. After removal of 6 bases from V and 3 bases from J, the junction contained 2 bases not matched to a gene. The length of the CDR3 is 13 residues.

The chain couples TRBV7-9 to TRBJ1-2, with 7 positions matching TRBD1. The CDR3 is made up of 13 amino acids. V gave up 6 bases and J gave up 6 bases; unmatched junction bases: 7. Germline loops: CDR1 SEHNR, CDR2 FQNEAQ (reference sequence). The CDR3 reads CASRPAGGNGYTF. The CDR3 DNA is TGTGCCAGCAGACCCGCAGGGGGAAATGGCTACACCTTC. The whole variable domain, remainder taken from reference TRBV7-9 and TRBJ1-2, is DTGVSQNPRHKITKRGQNVTFRCDPISEHNRLYWYRQTLGQGPEFLTYFQNEAQLEKSRLLSDRFSAERPKGSFSTLEIQRTEQGDSAMYLCASRPAGGNGYTFGSGTRLTVV.

This clonotype was picked up a small number of times. This chain uses TRBV5-1 with TRBJ2-7; 10 bases align to TRBD1. Germline trimming cut 6 bases from V and 6 bases from J; bases unmatched to any gene: 9. The V gene's germline CDR1 is SGHRS and CDR2 YFSETQ. The CDR3 has 14 residues. The DNA of the CDR3 is TGCGCCAGCACCTGGTGGGGGACAGGGGCCGAGCAGTACTTC. It specifies CASTWWGTGAEQYF.

The chain carries TRBV12-3 or TRBV12-4 and TRBJ2-7; no clear D gene. The CDR3 has 12 residues. The V end lost 5 bases, the J end lost 7 bases, and 12 bases lay between the germline ends. CDR3 bases: TGTGCCAGCAGTGACTTCAAGCGTGAGCAGTACTTC. Encoded protein: CASSDFKREQYF.

This clonotype was seen repeatedly, ten times or more. The chain couples TRBV27 to TRBJ2-7; D is unclear. With 6 bases removed from V and 5 bases from J, the gap between germline ends came to 20 bases. CDR1 and CDR2 (germline): MNHEY, SMNVEV (reference sequence). CDR3 length equals 15 residues. For the CDR3, the DNA is TGTGCCAGCAGCCCCCGACCGGAGAGTCCCCACGAGCAGTACTTC. Protein: CASSPRPESPHEQYF.

This clonotype was observed many times. The gene calls are TRBV15 and TRBJ1-1, with D unresolved. The V and J ends lost 1 base and 11 bases respectively, with 14 bases between them. Germline CDR1 LNHNV, CDR2 YYDKDF (reference sequence). The CDR3 has 13 amino acids. CDR3 sequence reads: CATSRGRPEDAFF. Written as DNA, the CDR3 is TGTGCCACCAGCAGAGGACGGCCAGAAGATGCTTTCTTT.

This sequence joins TRBV5-1 and TRBJ2-1; TRBD2 matches 10 bases. With V trimmed by 1 base and J by 8 bases, 6 bases remained unmatched. CDR3 length: 15 residues. Germline CDR1 SGHRS, CDR2 YFSETQ. The CDR3 region is CASSLTSGAGDEQFF. CDR3 sequence (DNA): TGCGCCAGCAGCTTGACTAGCGGGGCGGGAGATGAGCAGTTCTTC.

The rearrangement links TRBV4-2 to TRBJ2-2; 10 bases agree with TRBD2. The CDR3 runs to 16 residues. The J segment lost 4 bases and the V segment lost 5 bases, leaving 7 bases of the junction unmatched. Germline CDR1 and CDR2: LGHNA and YNFKEQ. CDR3 bases: TGTGCCAGCAGCGTATATAGCGGGAGGTCCACCGGGGAGCTGTTTTTT. Translated: CASSVYSGRSTGELFF.

This clonotype was seen more than once but under ten times. The CDR3 nucleotides are TGTGCCAGCAGCCAGGACGCCGGTAATTCACCCCTCCACTTT. As protein: CASSQDAGNSPLHF. The chain links TRBV4-2 to TRBJ1-6; D is undetermined. V dropped 3 bases and J dropped 6 bases, with 9 bases sitting between them. Germline V lookup: CDR1 LGHNA, CDR2 YNFKEQ. The length of the CDR3 is 14 residues.

V is TRBV25-1 and J is TRBJ1-1; D possibly corresponds to TRBD1 (6 bases). The V end lost 2 bases, the J end lost 3 bases, and 13 bases lay between the germline ends. CDR3 length equals 15 residues. CDR1 and CDR2 (germline): MGHDK, SYGVNS. CDR3 sequence reads: CASSEALPGDTEAFF. In DNA, the CDR3 is TGTGCCAGCAGTGAAGCCCTCCCAGGGGACACTGAAGCTTTCTTT.

This chain connects TRBV29-1 to TRBJ2-5; D gene uncertain. CDR3 length equals 12 residues. Trimming cost V 2 bases and J 4 bases, with 8 bases left between them. Germline V gene data show CDR1 as SQVTM and CDR2 as ANQGSEA. CDR3 DNA: TGCAGCGTTGAACTCGGAAGAGAGACCCAGTACTTC. Its translation is CSVELGRETQYF.

The gene calls are TRBV6-1 and TRBJ2-3, with 7 nucleotides matching TRBD2. The germline gives CDR1 MNHNS, CDR2 SASEGT. V lost 4 bases to trimming and J lost 2 bases; unmatched junction nucleotides: 6. The CDR3 consists of 15 residues. The CDR3 nucleotides are TGTGCCAGCAGTGGGCGGGAGACCCACACAGATACGCAGTATTTT. Its protein product is CASSGRETHTDTQYF.

This chain joins TRBV15 and TRBJ2-5; 9 bases are a match to TRBD1. The CDR3 has 14 amino acids. The germline gives CDR1 LNHNV, CDR2 YYDKDF (reference sequence). Trimming at V came to 6 bases and at J to 2 bases, leaving 4 bases not matched to a gene. The CDR3 is CATSTDRGQETQYF. The CDR3 DNA is TGTGCCACCAGTACCGACAGGGGGCAAGAGACCCAGTACTTC.

The chain combines TRBV20-1 with TRBJ2-1; TRBD2 matches at 13 bases. Germline V gene lookup returns CDR1 DFQATT and CDR2 SNEGSKA (reference sequence). The CDR3 has 15 residues. Trimming removed 6 bases from V and 7 bases from J; junction bases left unmatched: 9. The CDR3 sequence is CSAYPGLAGVNEQFF. In nucleotides, the CDR3 is TGCAGTGCCTACCCCGGACTAGCGGGAGTTAATGAGCAGTTCTTC.

The chain uses TRBV20-1 and TRBJ2-5; 10 nucleotides match TRBD2. The ends lost 3 bases at V and 4 bases at J; junction bases unmatched: 8. Germline-derived CDR1 and CDR2 are DFQATT and SNEGSKA (reference sequence). The CDR3 has 15 amino acids. CDR3 sequence reads: CSARKAGGPRETQYF. The CDR3 DNA sequence: TGCAGTGCTAGGAAAGCGGGAGGGCCCCGAGAGACCCAGTACTTC.

The sample holds many counts of this clonotype. The chain recombines TRBV5-1 with TRBJ2-7, with 11 bases identical to TRBD2. Germline V gene data show CDR1 as SGHRS and CDR2 as YFSETQ. Losses at the gene ends were 0 bases for V and 6 bases for J; bases not matched to a gene: 11. This CDR3 is built from 17 residues. As DNA, the CDR3 is TGCGCCAGCAGCTTGGCCGCGGATAGCGGGAGGGCCGCCGAGCAGTACTTC. Translated: CASSLAADSGRAAEQYF. Complete variable domain (other parts from reference TRBV5-1 and TRBJ2-7): KAGVTQTPRYLIKTRGQQVTLSCSPISGHRSVSWYQQTPGQGLQFLFEYFSETQRNKGNFPGRFSGRQFSNSRSEMNVSTLELGDSALYLCASSLAADSGRAAEQYFGPGTRLTVT.

The V gene is TRBV29-1, the J gene TRBJ2-7, with D tentatively TRBD1 or TRBD2 (5 bases each). Germline loops: CDR1 SQVTM, CDR2 ANQGSEA. The CDR3 extends over 14 amino acids. Trimming shortened V by 8 bases and J by 5 bases, and 22 bases separated the two germline ends. CDR3 bases: TGCAGCACGTCCTCGGGGCCTAGGGCGAACGAGCAGTACTTC. Its translation is CSTSSGPRANEQYF.

This clonotype showed up just a few times. This rearrangement joins TRBV20-1 to TRBJ2-1; TRBD2 aligns across 10 bases. This CDR3 is 15 amino acids long. Per the germline V gene, CDR1 is DFQATT and CDR2 is SNEGSKA (reference sequence). V shed 3 bases, J shed 8 bases, and the junction held 10 bases outside the gene matches. CDR3 coding DNA: TGCAGTGCTAGCTTTCCTAGCGGGAGCCACTATGAGCAGTTCTTC. Translation gives CSASFPSGSHYEQFF.